This TCR beta chain was identified in a study of cytomegalovirus exposure and HLA in healthy donors. General observations from the study: Reportedly, fewer N-insertions than the 666-donor mean appeared in an Asian-associated ancestry cluster in a later analysis.

Points on this clone: Its specificity is unknown.

Use of 60 Vbeta and 13 Jbeta primers characterized the PCR. Assay: immunoSEQ multiplex PCR; the TCRdb copy retains only in-frame clones and omits some. The profile shows 110,000 to 150,000 clones, roughly three quarters of them singletons. Germline CDR1 reads SQVTM; CDR2 reads ANQGSEA. This CDR3 has 14 residues. The V segment lost 3 bases and the J segment 6 bases; nucleotides outside the gene matches: 7. The rearrangement joins TRBV29-1 to TRBJ2-3, with 9 bases fitting TRBD2. This clonotype was obtained from a man aged 55 to 70 in good health and CMV-seronegative. Sequenced material: PBMCs. The CDR3 here is CSVEVAGVWDTQYF. In nucleotides, the CDR3 is TGCAGCGTTGAGGTAGCGGGGGTTTGGGATACGCAGTATTTT.